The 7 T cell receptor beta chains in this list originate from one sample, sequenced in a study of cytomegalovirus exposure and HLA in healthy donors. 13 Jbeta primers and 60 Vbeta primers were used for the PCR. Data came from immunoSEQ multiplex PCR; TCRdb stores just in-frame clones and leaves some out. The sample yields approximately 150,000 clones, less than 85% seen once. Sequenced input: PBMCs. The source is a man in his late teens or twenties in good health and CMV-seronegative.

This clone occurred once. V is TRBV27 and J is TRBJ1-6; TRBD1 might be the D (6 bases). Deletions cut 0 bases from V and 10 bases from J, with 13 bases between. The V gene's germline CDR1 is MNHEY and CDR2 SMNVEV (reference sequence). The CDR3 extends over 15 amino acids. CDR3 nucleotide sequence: TGTGCCAGCAGTTTATCGCCCCAGGGGCGCTCACCCCTCCACTTT. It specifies CASSLSPQGRSPLHF.

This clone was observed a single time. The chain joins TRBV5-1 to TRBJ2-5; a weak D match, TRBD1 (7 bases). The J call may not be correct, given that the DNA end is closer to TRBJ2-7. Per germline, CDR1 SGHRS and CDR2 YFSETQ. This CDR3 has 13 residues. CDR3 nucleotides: TGCGCCAGCACAGGGGGACTGCCCCACGAGCAGTACTTC. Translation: CASTGGLPHEQYF.

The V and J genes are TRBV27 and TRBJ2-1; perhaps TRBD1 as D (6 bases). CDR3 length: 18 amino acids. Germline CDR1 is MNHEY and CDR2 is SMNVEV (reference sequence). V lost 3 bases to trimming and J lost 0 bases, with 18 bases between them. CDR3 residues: CASSLGAGGPHSYNEQFF. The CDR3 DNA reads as TGTGCCAGCAGTTTGGGGGCAGGCGGCCCTCACTCCTACAATGAGCAGTTCTTC.

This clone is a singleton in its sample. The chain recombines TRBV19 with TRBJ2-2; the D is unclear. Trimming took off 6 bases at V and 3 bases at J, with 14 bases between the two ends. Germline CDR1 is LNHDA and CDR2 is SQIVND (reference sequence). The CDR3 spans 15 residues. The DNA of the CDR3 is TGTGCCAGTAGCTCTAGGCACTTTGACACCGGGGAGCTGTTTTTT. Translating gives CASSSRHFDTGELFF. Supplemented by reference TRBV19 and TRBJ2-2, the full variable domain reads DGGITQSPKYLFRKEGQNVTLSCEQNLNHDAMYWYRQDPGQGLRLIYYSQIVNDFQKGDIAEGYSVSREKKESFPLTVTSAQKNPTAFYLCASSSRHFDTGELFFGEGSRLTVL.

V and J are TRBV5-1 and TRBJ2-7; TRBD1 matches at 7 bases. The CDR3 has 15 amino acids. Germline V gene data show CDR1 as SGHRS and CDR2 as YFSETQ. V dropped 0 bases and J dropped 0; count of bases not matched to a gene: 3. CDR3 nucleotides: TGCGCCAGCAGCTTGGGGACAGGCAACTCCTACGAGCAGTACTTC. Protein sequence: CASSLGTGNSYEQYF.

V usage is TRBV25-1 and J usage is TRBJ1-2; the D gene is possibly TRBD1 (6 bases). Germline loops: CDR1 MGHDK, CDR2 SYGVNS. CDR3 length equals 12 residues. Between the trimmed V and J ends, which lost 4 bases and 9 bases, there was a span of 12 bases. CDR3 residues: CASSVRRGSYTF. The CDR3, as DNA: TGTGCCAGCAGTGTCCGCAGGGGAAGCTACACCTTC.

The CDR3 DNA reads as TGTGCCAGCAGCGCCAACATCCAGGGAAAGGCCTACGAGCAGTACTTC. Encoded protein: CASSANIQGKAYEQYF. The chain employs TRBV5-6 and TRBJ2-7, with a tentative D call TRBD1 (5 bases). The V gene's germline CDR1 is SGHDT and CDR2 YYEEEE. V gave up 4 bases and J gave up 2 bases, with 19 bases separating them. The CDR3 sequence is 16 residues long.